These T cell receptor beta chains were read from a single sample in a study of T cell repertoires in cytomegalovirus infection. Each CDR3 protein gets one entry after TCRdb re-called the reads with MiXCR. The data hold around 300,000 distinct CDR3 sequences, with 25% observed a single time. These receptors' targets are unknown. This specimen consisted of cultured PBMCs, obtained from culture after CMV antigen stimulation. All receptors come from a human donor in good health (CMV status not recorded). Some clones in this sample may be carry-over from other donors' samples. The CDR3 runs from the conserved cysteine through the conserved F or W. Each record gives: J gene, clone size, V gene, CDR3 protein. Some rows have no size entry. The others give once, few or many, or a class for an expanded clone.

j_call: TRBJ2-2
clone_size: few
v_call: TRBV29-1
cdr3_aa: CSVHKGASGELFF

j_call: TRBJ2-7
clone_size: .
v_call: TRBV11-1
cdr3_aa: CASSPRKHAYEQYF

j_call: TRBJ2-7
clone_size: .
v_call: TRBV20-1
cdr3_aa: CSVKRETGEQYF

j_call: TRBJ2-1
clone_size: .
v_call: TRBV20-1
cdr3_aa: CSAQIAGVSYNEQFF

j_call: TRBJ1-2
clone_size: many
v_call: TRBV7-9
cdr3_aa: CASSPMGPSPGYTF

j_call: TRBJ2-7
clone_size: .
v_call: TRBV4-2
cdr3_aa: CASSQDSGRAEQYF

j_call: TRBJ2-1
clone_size: many
v_call: TRBV4-3
cdr3_aa: CASSQWRGNRNEQFF

j_call: TRBJ1-2
clone_size: .
v_call: TRBV6-5
cdr3_aa: CASSFTKTWDLAGYTF

j_call: TRBJ1-2
clone_size: .
v_call: TRBV7-2
cdr3_aa: CASSLLRDRVF

j_call: TRBJ1-6
clone_size: .
v_call: TRBV20-1
cdr3_aa: CSAPGAGDSPLHF

j_call: TRBJ1-6
clone_size: few
v_call: TRBV15
cdr3_aa: CATARDALSPLHF

j_call: TRBJ2-5
clone_size: .
v_call: TRBV2
cdr3_aa: CASNYQETQYF

j_call: TRBJ2-7
clone_size: .
v_call: TRBV6-6
cdr3_aa: CASTYSGSSTYEQYF

j_call: TRBJ2-2
clone_size: .
v_call: TRBV7-3
cdr3_aa: CATSQGGPTGPGELFF

j_call: TRBJ1-1
clone_size: few
v_call: TRBV6-2/TRBV6-3
cdr3_aa: CASTLDGRSVEAFF

j_call: TRBJ2-3
clone_size: .
v_call: TRBV12-5
cdr3_aa: CASGFFSRLTDTQYF

j_call: TRBJ1-1
clone_size: few
v_call: TRBV5-6
cdr3_aa: CASSLGPIEAFF

j_call: TRBJ2-3
clone_size: many
v_call: TRBV12-3/TRBV12-4
cdr3_aa: CASSHRTGVDTQYF

j_call: TRBJ1-6
clone_size: .
v_call: TRBV7-9
cdr3_aa: CASSPGTGGSPLHF

j_call: TRBJ2-7
clone_size: many
v_call: TRBV7-6
cdr3_aa: CASSPQTDSYEQYF

j_call: TRBJ1-4
clone_size: .
v_call: TRBV20-1
cdr3_aa: CSARKWDLVTNEKLFF

j_call: TRBJ1-1
clone_size: many
v_call: TRBV7-8
cdr3_aa: CASSLGGGGSNTEAFF

j_call: TRBJ2-7
clone_size: .
v_call: TRBV5-6
cdr3_aa: CASSPPGTGGPYEQYF

j_call: TRBJ2-7
clone_size: .
v_call: TRBV28
cdr3_aa: CASSFVRDYEQYF

j_call: TRBJ2-3
clone_size: .
v_call: TRBV4-1
cdr3_aa: CASSYRVSDTQYF

j_call: TRBJ2-1
clone_size: few
v_call: TRBV4-3
cdr3_aa: CASSGALAGVFEQFF

j_call: TRBJ1-4
clone_size: .
v_call: TRBV6-5
cdr3_aa: CASGEGGNEKLFF

j_call: TRBJ2-5
clone_size: few
v_call: TRBV28
cdr3_aa: CASSRLREGRWETQYF

j_call: TRBJ2-1
clone_size: many
v_call: TRBV7-2
cdr3_aa: CASSLSGQGSEQFF

j_call: TRBJ1-3
clone_size: .
v_call: TRBV12-3/TRBV12-4
cdr3_aa: CASSLGHLGNTIYF

j_call: TRBJ2-2
clone_size: few
v_call: TRBV11-3
cdr3_aa: CASSARVSGELFF

j_call: TRBJ2-1
clone_size: .
v_call: TRBV3-1
cdr3_aa: CASSQEGGNPLSSYNEQFF

j_call: TRBJ2-1
clone_size: few
v_call: TRBV6-5
cdr3_aa: CASHGESSYNEQFF

j_call: TRBJ2-3
clone_size: .
v_call: TRBV28
cdr3_aa: CASNGSGSRRDTQYF

j_call: TRBJ1-1
clone_size: few
v_call: TRBV11-2
cdr3_aa: CASSYLRTEAFF

j_call: TRBJ2-7
clone_size: few
v_call: TRBV14
cdr3_aa: CASSQEVTGYEQYF

j_call: TRBJ2-7
clone_size: .
v_call: TRBV7-2
cdr3_aa: CASSQTGTGLYEQYF

j_call: TRBJ2-7
clone_size: few
v_call: TRBV7-8
cdr3_aa: CASSLGFRGYEQYF

j_call: TRBJ2-7
clone_size: few
v_call: TRBV7-9
cdr3_aa: CASSSDLRGYEQYF

j_call: TRBJ2-2
clone_size: .
v_call: TRBV28
cdr3_aa: CASSFWEGELFF

j_call: TRBJ2-2
clone_size: .
v_call: TRBV11-2
cdr3_aa: CASLRGTGELFF

j_call: TRBJ1-1
clone_size: few
v_call: TRBV4-3
cdr3_aa: CASSQDRGAREAFF